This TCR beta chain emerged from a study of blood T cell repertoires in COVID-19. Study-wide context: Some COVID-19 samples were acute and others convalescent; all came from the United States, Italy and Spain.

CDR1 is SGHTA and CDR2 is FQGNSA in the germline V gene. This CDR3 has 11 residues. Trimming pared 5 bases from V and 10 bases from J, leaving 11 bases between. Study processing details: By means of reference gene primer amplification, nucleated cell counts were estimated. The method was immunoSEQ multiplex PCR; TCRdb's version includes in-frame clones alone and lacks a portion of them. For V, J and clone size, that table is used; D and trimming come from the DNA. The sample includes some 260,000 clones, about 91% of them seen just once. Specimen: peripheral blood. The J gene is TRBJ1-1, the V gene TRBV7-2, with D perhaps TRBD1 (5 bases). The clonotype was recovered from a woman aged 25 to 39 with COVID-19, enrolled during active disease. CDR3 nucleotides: TGTGCCAGCAGCCCTCAGGGTCGAGCTTTCTTT. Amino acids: CASSPQGRAFF.